The TCR beta chain described here comes from a study of T cell responses to AZD1222 COVID-19 vaccine. Across the whole study: Second-dose groups at about 4 or about 12 weeks were pooled. Study-wide findings and caveats: After two AZD1222 doses, spike-specific TCR breadth and depth rose versus day 0. Mostly white British, mostly female donors; authors suggested clonal diversity may be underestimated. Of the AZD1222 recipients, only six or seven were seropositive at baseline.

For this clone: The antigen is unknown.

CDR3 length: 14 residues. Trimming cost V 4 bases and J 1 base; bases outside gene matches: 5. Germline-derived CDR1 and CDR2 are SGHRS and YFSETQ. The data were produced by immunoSEQ multiplex PCR, yet TCRdb's version contains in-frame clones alone and is incomplete. The sample has more than 110,000 clones; 70% to 90% are singletons. The source is an adult in good health. The sequenced sample was peripheral blood, obtained on day 0 of AZD1222 vaccination. The chain is built from TRBV5-1 and TRBJ2-7; 7 bases line up with TRBD2. The CDR3 bases are TGCGCCAGCAGCCCGGTGGGGGGGTCCTACGAGCAGTACTTC. Translation gives CASSPVGGSYEQYF.